Listed here is a single T cell receptor (beta chain). The data were taken from a study of control samples from healthy donors and cancer patients. V was pared by 2 bases and J by 7 bases, with 8 bases between. Germline CDR1 SGHAT, CDR2 FQNNGV. The CDR3 is 12 residues long. Using immunoSEQ multiplex PCR, the repertoire was profiled, and TCRdb retains in-frame clones only, with some absent. The table shows 95,000 to 150,000 clones, with about 90% occurring only once. The source of this sequence is a man younger than 35 in good health. V usage is TRBV11-2 and J usage is TRBJ1-1, with D perhaps matching TRBD1 (6 bases). Sequences were obtained from blood. The CDR3 is CASSLSGDEAFF. The CDR3 region has the DNA TGTGCCAGCAGCTTATCAGGGGATGAAGCTTTCTTT.